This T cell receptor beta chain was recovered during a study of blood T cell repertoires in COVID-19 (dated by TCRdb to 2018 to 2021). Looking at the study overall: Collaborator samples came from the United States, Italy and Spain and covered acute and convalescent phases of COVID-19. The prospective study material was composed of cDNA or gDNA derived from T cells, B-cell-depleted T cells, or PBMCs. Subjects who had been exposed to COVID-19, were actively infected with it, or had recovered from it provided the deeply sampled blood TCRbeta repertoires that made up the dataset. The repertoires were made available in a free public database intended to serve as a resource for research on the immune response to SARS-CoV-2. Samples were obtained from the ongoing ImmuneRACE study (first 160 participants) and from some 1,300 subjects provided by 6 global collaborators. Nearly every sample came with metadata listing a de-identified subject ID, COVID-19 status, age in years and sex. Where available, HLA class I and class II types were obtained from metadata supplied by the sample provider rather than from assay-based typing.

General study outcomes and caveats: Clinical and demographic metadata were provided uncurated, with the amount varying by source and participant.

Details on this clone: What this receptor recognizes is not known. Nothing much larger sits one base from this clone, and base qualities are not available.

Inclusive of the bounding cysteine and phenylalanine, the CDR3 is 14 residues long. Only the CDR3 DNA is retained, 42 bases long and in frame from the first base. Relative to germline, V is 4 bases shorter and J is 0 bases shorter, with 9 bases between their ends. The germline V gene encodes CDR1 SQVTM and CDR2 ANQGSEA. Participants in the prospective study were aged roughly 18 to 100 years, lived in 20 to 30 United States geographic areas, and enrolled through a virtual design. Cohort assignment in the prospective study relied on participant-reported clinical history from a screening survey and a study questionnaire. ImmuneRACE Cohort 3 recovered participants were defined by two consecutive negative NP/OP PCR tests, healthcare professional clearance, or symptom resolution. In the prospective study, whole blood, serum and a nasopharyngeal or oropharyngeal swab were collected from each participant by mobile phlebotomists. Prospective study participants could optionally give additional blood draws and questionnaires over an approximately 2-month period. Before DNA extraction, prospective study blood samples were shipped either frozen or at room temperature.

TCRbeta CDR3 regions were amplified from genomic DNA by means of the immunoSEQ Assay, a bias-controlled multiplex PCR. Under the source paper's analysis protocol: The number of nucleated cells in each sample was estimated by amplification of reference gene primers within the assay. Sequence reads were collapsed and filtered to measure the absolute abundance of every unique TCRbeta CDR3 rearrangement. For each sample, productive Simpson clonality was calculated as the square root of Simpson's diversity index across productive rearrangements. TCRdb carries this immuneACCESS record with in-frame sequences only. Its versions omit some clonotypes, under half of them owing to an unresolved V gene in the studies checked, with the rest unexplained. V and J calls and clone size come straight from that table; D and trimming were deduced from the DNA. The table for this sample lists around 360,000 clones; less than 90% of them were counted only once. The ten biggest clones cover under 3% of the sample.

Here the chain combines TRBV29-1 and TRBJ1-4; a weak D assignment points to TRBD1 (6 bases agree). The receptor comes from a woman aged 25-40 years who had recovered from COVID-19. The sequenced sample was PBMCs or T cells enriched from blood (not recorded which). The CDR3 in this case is CSVGQGPTNEKLFF. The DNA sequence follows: TGCAGCGTTGGCCAGGGGCCAACTAATGAAAAACTGTTTTTT.